This TCR beta chain was identified in a study of T cell clonality in common variable immunodeficiency. This clone was recorded at least ten times. What it recognizes is unknown. The sequenced fragment ends 3 residues before the CDR3 boundary, so the rest is inferred from the germline J gene. Whole-study findings and limits: Patient heterogeneity in the CVID cohort limited correlations between repertoire features and clinical complications.

Method: immunoSEQ multiplex PCR; TCRdb's copy keeps in-frame clones and lacks some. The data list tens of thousands of clones, none observed once; approximately 0.8% falls to the top ten. The CDR3 is made up of 13 amino acids. CDR1 and CDR2 (germline): DFQATT, SNEGSKA (reference sequence). The sample was peripheral blood mononuclear cells. The V and J genes are TRBV20-1 and TRBJ2-3, with a tentative D call TRBD2 (5 bases). The receptor comes from a person aged 18 to 70 in good health. Incomplete CDR3 DNA: TGCAGTGCCACCTCAGGCAGGACTTATGCG. Residues: CSATSGRTYA. The complete CDR3 sequence is CSATSGRTYAQYF.